These 2 T cell receptor beta chains originate from one sample sequenced in a study of long-term antiretroviral therapy in people with HIV. Sequencing relied on immunoSEQ assay v3.0, run at survey level. Sequencing was performed with immunoSEQ multiplex PCR; in TCRdb, only in-frame clones are kept and a portion is missing. The sample lists roughly 39,000 clones; approximately 86% were seen once. The sequenced sample was unsorted PBMCs, obtained just before starting antiretroviral therapy. The receptors here all came from a woman aged 18-29 years with HIV.

The gene calls are TRBV11-3 and TRBJ2-7, with TRBD2 matching over 9 bases. Germline V gives CDR1 SGHNT, CDR2 YENEEA. V trimming: 1 base; J trimming: 2 bases; junction bases outside the gene matches: 6. The CDR3 extends over 16 amino acids. As DNA, the CDR3 is TGTGCCAGCAGCTTAGGACCTAGCGGGACCCCCTACGAGCAGTACTTC. The encoded protein is CASSLGPSGTPYEQYF.

This clone is a singleton in its sample. The rearrangement uses TRBV5-5 and TRBJ2-1, with D uncertain. The V gene lost 2 bases and the J gene lost 2 bases, with 8 bases spanning the gap. CDR1 is SGHKS and CDR2 is YYEKEE in the germline V gene (reference sequence). CDR3 length: 14 amino acids. The CDR3 reads CASSFLVAYNEQFF. The DNA of the CDR3 is TGTGCCAGCAGCTTTTTGGTAGCCTACAATGAGCAGTTCTTC.